This T cell receptor (beta chain) originates from a study of CDR3 diversity in severe acne. TCRdb called the PCR reads again in MiXCR, with one record for every CDR3 protein. This sample has around 83,000 distinct CDR3 sequences; roughly 49% occur once, and the top ten carry around a tenth. CDR3 length: 13 amino acids. The J segment lost 2 bases and the V segment lost 6 bases, leaving 3 bases of the junction unmatched. The germline V gene has CDR1 SNHLY and CDR2 FYNNEI. The sequence came from a male donor with severe acne vulgaris. Sequenced input: blood. V usage is TRBV2 and J usage is TRBJ2-7; TRBD1 matches 8 bases. CDR3 sequence: CASRWTGTYEQYF. The CDR3 DNA follows: TGTGCCAGCAGGTGGACAGGGACCTACGAGCAGTACTTC.